A selection of T cell receptor beta chains follows, all from one sample in a study of OX40 agonist ivuxolimab in advanced cancers. TCRdb's copy holds only in-frame clones and misses some; the assay was immunoSEQ multiplex PCR. The sample shows some 60,000 clones, 86% of them seen only once. The specimen was CD4+ or CD8+ T cells sorted from blood, collected in a trial of the OX40 agonist ivuxolimab. The receptors come from an adult with an advanced solid tumor such as melanoma, head and neck, liver or kidney cancer. Each CDR3 is given with its conserved first and last residue. A D gene is named only where the DNA matches it firmly. Clone size is given for some rows only: seen once, a few or many times, or a class if the clone is expanded.

j_gene | abundance | v_gene | d_gene | CDR3aa | CDR3nt
TRBJ2-7 | . | TRBV6-1 | . | CASRHSYEQYF | TGTGCCAGCAGACACAGCTACGAGCAGTACTTC
TRBJ2-7 | . | TRBV28 | . | CASSLVRSEQYF | TGTGCCAGCAGTTTGGTTAGAAGCGAGCAGTACTTC
TRBJ1-2 | . | TRBV28 | . | CASSSDYNYGYTF | TGTGCCAGCAGTTCGGACTATAACTATGGCTACACCTTC
TRBJ2-7 | . | TRBV4-2 | . | CASSQDIQGTYEQYF | TGTGCCAGCAGCCAAGATATTCAGGGAACTTACGAGCAGTACTTC
TRBJ1-1 | . | TRBV27 | . | CASSSASRKPNTEAFF | TGTGCCAGCAGTTCGGCCTCACGGAAGCCGAACACTGAAGCTTTCTTT
TRBJ2-5 | . | TRBV7-7 | . | CASSLGRRETQYF | TGTGCTAGCAGCTTGGGGAGAAGGGAGACCCAGTACTTC
TRBJ1-6 | . | TRBV7-2 | . | CASSLDRGPLHF | TGTGCCAGCAGCTTAGATCGGGGACCCCTCCACTTT
TRBJ2-3 | once | TRBV5-1 | . | CASSLLGVQTVADTQYF | TGCGCCAGCAGCTTGCTTGGAGTACAGACAGTTGCAGATACGCAGTATTTT
TRBJ2-1 | . | TRBV10-3 | . | CAISASETRGYNEQFF | TGTGCCATCAGTGCTTCTGAGACTAGGGGTTACAATGAGCAGTTCTTC
TRBJ1-1 | . | TRBV18 | . | CASSRKDAGNTEAFF | TGTGCCAGCTCACGGAAGGACGCGGGGAACACTGAAGCTTTCTTT
TRBJ2-7 | . | TRBV7-8 | . | CASSSQGGIAYEQYF | TGTGCCAGCAGCTCCCAAGGTGGAATCGCGTACGAGCAGTACTTC
TRBJ2-5 | . | TRBV25-1 | . | CASSLVEETQYF | TGTGCCAGCAGCTTAGTGGAAGAGACCCAGTACTTC
TRBJ2-7 | . | TRBV5-5 | . | CASSLGPRYEQYF | TGTGCCAGCAGCTTGGGTCCCAGGTACGAGCAGTACTTC
TRBJ1-5 | . | TRBV7-2 | . | CASSLGGGSNQPQHF | TGTGCCAGCAGCTTAGGTGGGGGAAGCAATCAGCCCCAGCATTTT
TRBJ2-1 | once | TRBV14 | TRBD2 | CASSHARGDYNEQFF | TGTGCCAGCAGCCACGCGCGGGGGGACTACAATGAGCAGTTCTTC
TRBJ1-3 | once | TRBV4-3 | . | CASSQAASGNTIYF | TGCGCCAGCAGCCAAGCAGCCTCTGGAAACACCATATATTTT
TRBJ2-7 | once | TRBV5-1 | TRBD2 | CASSDSSGGYEQYF | TGCGCCAGCAGCGACTCTAGCGGGGGCTACGAGCAGTACTTC
TRBJ1-5 | . | TRBV18 | . | CASSPGRSNQPQHF | TGTGCCAGCTCACCGGGACGGAGCAATCAGCCCCAGCATTTT
TRBJ1-5 | . | TRBV7-2 | . | CASSFSASRGNQPQHF | TGTGCCAGCAGCTTTAGTGCCAGCAGGGGCAATCAGCCCCAGCATTTT
TRBJ2-5 | . | TRBV7-3 | . | CASSFSRQETQYF | TGTGCCAGCAGCTTTAGCAGGCAAGAGACCCAGTACTTC
TRBJ2-2 | . | TRBV6-4 | TRBD1 | CASSEGQKNTGELFF | TGTGCCAGCAGTGAGGGACAGAAGAACACCGGGGAGCTGTTTTTT
TRBJ1-1 | few | TRBV11-3 | . | CASSLGAGTEAFF | TGTGCCAGCAGCTTAGGGGCGGGCACTGAAGCTTTCTTT
TRBJ1-2 | . | TRBV7-2 | . | CASSPGAERTGYTF | TGTGCCAGCAGCCCAGGGGCCGAGCGGACCGGCTACACCTTC
TRBJ2-7 | . | TRBV5-4 | . | CASSSLYEQYF | TGTGCCAGCAGTTCATTATACGAGCAGTACTTC
TRBJ1-1 | . | TRBV2 | . | CASSEAGDTEAFF | TGTGCCAGCAGTGAAGCAGGAGACACTGAAGCTTTCTTT
TRBJ2-2 | . | TRBV5-5 | TRBD1 | CASRGGAGELFF | TGTGCCAGCAGAGGGGGCGCCGGGGAGCTGTTTTTT
TRBJ2-1 | . | TRBV5-4 | . | CASSSTGQIQFF | TGTGCCAGCAGCTCGACCGGACAGATTCAGTTCTTC
TRBJ2-5 | once | TRBV2 | TRBD2 | CASSDGGRGRTQYF | TGTGCCAGCAGTGATGGAGGGCGCGGGAGGACCCAGTACTTC
TRBJ2-7 | . | TRBV6-5 | TRBD1 | CASSYGTGGTAYEQYF | TGTGCCAGCAGTTACGGGACAGGGGGAACCGCCTACGAGCAGTACTTC
TRBJ1-6 | . | TRBV6-6 | . | CASTPGTVDSPLHF | TGTGCCAGCACTCCGGGGACGGTGGATTCACCCCTCCACTTT
TRBJ1-2 | . | TRBV6-5 | TRBD1 | CASSHLDRVDF | TGTGCCAGCAGCCACCTGGACAGGGTGGACTTC
TRBJ2-2 | . | TRBV5-1 | . | CASSRDPNTGELFF | TGCGCCAGCAGCCGGGACCCGAACACCGGGGAGCTGTTTTTT
TRBJ2-7 | . | TRBV4-3 | TRBD1 | CASSQAGGGTGEQYF | TGCGCCAGCAGCCAAGCAGGGGGCGGAACCGGCGAGCAGTACTTC
TRBJ2-1 | . | TRBV18 | . | CASSPSIREDNEQFF | TGTGCCAGCTCACCGTCCATACGTGAGGACAATGAGCAGTTCTTC
TRBJ2-7 | . | TRBV5-5 | . | CASSLGGSAYEQYF | TGTGCCAGCAGCTTGGGGGGGTCGGCCTACGAGCAGTACTTC
TRBJ1-6 | . | TRBV5-6 | . | CASSSGNGSPLHF | TGTGCCAGCAGCTCGGGGAACGGCTCACCCCTCCACTTT
TRBJ1-5 | . | TRBV5-6 | . | CASSLAGRNQPQHF | TGTGCCAGCAGCTTGGCCGGGAGAAATCAGCCCCAGCATTTT
TRBJ2-3 | . | TRBV29-1 | . | CSVVHQGTDTQYF | TGCAGCGTTGTTCACCAGGGCACAGATACGCAGTATTTT
TRBJ2-3 | . | TRBV20-1 | . | CSPVEGDTQYF | TGCAGTCCCGTCGAGGGGGATACGCAGTATTTT
TRBJ2-7 | . | TRBV7-8 | TRBD1 | CASSHGQGYHEQYF | TGTGCCAGCAGCCACGGACAGGGGTACCACGAGCAGTACTTC
TRBJ1-2 | . | TRBV11-3 | . | CASRARDDGYTF | TGTGCCAGCAGAGCCAGGGATGATGGCTACACCTTC
TRBJ2-1 | . | TRBV28 | . | CASNYGGREQFF | TGTGCCAGCAATTATGGGGGTAGGGAGCAGTTCTTC
TRBJ1-2 | . | TRBV28 | . | CASSLAGRNYGYTF | TGTGCCAGCAGTTTAGCGGGGAGGAACTATGGCTACACCTTC
TRBJ2-7 | once | TRBV7-9 | . | CASSFSSRSSYEQYF | TGTGCCAGCAGCTTTAGCAGCAGGAGCTCCTACGAGCAGTACTTC
TRBJ2-3 | . | TRBV5-4 | . | CASTPWGADTQYF | TGTGCCAGCACCCCCTGGGGTGCAGATACGCAGTATTTT
TRBJ1-5 | . | TRBV27 | . | CASSPTYGQFTNQPQHF | TGTGCCAGCAGTCCCACCTACGGACAGTTTACCAATCAGCCCCAGCATTTT
TRBJ2-1 | . | TRBV11-2 | TRBD2 | CASSPLAGGTYNEQFF | TGTGCCAGCAGCCCCTTAGCGGGGGGGACCTACAATGAGCAGTTCTTC
TRBJ2-4 | . | TRBV5-6 | . | CASSGRRGGELAKNIQYF | TGTGCCAGCAGCGGCAGGAGGGGCGGCGAGCTAGCCAAAAACATTCAGTACTTC
TRBJ2-2 | . | TRBV11-3 | . | CASSFFGDGELFF | TGTGCCAGCAGCTTCTTCGGCGACGGGGAGCTGTTTTTT
TRBJ2-7 | . | TRBV4-2 | . | CASSQVRGEQYF | TGTGCCAGCAGCCAAGTAAGGGGCGAGCAGTACTTC